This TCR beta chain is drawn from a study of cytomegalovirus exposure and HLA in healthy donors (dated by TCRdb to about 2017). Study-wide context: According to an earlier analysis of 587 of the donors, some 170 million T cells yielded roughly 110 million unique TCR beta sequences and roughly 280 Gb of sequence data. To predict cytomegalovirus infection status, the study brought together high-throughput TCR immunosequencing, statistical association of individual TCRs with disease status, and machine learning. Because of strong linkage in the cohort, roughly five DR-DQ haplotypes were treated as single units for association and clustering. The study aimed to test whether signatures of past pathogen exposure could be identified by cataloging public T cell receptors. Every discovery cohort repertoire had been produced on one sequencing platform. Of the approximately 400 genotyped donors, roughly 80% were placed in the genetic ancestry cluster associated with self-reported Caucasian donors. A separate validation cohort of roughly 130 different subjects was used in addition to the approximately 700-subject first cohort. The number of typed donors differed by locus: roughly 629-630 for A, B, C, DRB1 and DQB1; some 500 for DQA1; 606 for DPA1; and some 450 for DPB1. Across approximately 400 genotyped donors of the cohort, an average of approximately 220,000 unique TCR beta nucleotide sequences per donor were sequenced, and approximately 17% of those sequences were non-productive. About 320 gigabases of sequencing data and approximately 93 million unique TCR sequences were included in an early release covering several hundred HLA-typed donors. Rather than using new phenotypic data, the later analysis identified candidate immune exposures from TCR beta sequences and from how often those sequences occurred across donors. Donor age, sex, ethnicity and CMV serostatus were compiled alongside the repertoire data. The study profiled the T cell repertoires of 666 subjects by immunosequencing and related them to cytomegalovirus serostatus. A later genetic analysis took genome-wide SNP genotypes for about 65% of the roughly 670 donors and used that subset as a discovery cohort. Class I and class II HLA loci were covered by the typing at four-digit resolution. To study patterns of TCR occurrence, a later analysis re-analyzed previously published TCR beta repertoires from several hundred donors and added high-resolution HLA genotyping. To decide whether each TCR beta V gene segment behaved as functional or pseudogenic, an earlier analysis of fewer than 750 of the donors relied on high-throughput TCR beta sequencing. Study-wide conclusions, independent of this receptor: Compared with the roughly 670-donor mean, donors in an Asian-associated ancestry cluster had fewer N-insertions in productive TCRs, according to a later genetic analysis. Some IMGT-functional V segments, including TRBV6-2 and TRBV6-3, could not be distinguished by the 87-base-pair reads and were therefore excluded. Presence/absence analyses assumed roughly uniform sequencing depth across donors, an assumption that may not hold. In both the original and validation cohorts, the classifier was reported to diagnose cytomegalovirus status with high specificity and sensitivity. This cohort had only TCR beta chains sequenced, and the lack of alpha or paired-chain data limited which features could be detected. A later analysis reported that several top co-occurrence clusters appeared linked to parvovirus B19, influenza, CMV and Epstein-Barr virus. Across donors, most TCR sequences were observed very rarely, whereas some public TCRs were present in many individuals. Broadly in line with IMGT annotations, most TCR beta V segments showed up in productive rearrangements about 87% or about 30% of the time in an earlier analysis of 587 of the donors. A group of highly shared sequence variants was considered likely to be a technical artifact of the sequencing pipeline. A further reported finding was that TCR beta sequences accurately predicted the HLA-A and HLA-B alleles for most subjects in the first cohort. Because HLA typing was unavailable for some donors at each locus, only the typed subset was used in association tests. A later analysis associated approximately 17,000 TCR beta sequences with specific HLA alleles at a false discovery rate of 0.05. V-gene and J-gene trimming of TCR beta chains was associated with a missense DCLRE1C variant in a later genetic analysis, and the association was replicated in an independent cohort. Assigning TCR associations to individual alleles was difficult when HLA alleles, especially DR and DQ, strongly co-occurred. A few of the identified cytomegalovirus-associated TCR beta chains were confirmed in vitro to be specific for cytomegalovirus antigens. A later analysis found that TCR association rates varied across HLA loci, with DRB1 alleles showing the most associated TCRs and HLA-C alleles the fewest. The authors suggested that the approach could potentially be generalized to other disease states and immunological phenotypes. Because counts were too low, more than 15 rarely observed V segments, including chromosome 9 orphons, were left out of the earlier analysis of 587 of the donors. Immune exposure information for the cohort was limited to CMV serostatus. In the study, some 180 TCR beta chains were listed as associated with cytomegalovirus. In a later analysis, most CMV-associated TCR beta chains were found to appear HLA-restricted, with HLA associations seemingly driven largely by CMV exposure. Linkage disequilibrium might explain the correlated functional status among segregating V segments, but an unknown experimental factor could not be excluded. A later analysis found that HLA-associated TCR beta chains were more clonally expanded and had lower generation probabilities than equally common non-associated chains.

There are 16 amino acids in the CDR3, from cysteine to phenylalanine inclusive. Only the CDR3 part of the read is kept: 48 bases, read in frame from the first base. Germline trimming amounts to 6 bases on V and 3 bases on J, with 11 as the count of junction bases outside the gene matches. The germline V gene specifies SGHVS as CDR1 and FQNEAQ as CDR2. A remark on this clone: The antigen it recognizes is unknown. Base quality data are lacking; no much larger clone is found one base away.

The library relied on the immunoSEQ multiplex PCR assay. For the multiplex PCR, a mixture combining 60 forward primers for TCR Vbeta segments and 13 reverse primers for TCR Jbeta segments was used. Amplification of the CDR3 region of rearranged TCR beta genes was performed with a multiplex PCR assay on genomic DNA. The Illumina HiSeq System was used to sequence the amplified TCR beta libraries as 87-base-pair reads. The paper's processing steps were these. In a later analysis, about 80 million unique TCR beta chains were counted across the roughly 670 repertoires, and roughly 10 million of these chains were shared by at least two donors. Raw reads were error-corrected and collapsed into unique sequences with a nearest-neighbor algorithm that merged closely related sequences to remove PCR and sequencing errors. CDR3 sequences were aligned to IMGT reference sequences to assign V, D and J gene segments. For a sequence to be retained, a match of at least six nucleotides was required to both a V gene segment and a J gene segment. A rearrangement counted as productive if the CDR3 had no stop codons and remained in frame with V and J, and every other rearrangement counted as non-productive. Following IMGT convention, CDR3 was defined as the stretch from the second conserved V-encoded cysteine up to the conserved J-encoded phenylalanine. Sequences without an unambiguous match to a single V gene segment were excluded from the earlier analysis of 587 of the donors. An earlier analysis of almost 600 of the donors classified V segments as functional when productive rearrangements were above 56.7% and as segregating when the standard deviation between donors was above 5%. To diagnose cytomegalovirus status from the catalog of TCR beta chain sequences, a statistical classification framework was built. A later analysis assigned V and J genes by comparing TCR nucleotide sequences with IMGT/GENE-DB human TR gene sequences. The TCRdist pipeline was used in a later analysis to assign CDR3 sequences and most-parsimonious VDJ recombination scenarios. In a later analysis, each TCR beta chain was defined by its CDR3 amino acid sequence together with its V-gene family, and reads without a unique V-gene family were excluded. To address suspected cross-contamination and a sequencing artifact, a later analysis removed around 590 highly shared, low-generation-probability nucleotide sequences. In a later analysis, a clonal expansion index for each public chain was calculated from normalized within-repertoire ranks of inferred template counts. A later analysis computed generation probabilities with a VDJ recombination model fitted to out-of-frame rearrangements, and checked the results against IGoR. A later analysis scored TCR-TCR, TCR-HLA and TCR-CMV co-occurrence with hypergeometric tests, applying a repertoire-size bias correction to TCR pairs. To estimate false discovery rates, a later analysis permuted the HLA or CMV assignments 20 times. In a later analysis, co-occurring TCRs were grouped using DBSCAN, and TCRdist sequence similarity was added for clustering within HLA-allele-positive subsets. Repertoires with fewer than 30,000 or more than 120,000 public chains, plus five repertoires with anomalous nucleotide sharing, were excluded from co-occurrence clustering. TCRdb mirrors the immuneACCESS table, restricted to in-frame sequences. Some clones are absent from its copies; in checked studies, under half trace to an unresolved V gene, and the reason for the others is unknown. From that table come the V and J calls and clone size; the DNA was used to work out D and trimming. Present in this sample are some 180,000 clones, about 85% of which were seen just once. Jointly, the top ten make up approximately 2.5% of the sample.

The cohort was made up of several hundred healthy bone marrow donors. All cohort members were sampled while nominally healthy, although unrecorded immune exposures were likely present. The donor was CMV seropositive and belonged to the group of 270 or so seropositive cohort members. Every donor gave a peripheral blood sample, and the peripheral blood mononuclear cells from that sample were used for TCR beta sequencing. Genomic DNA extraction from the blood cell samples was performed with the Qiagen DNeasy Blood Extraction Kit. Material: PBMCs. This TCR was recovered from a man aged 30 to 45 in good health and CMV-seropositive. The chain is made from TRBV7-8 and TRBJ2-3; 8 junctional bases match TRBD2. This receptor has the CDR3 CASRPTGTSTTDTQYF. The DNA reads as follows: TGTGCCAGCAGACCCACCGGGACTAGTACGACAGATACGCAGTATTTT.